This is a list of T cell receptor beta chains from one sample in a study of control samples from healthy donors and cancer patients. Measured with immunoSEQ multiplex PCR; TCRdb has only the in-frame clones, and not every one. The sample has 150,000 or so clones, around 90% seen once. The specimen sequenced was blood. The receptors come from a young man in good health. CDR3s include the opening cysteine and the closing phenylalanine or tryptophan. D genes are given only for firm matches. Some rows mark clone size as missing; the rest say once, few, many or name a class of expanded clone.

length: 16
V: TRBV3-1/TRBV3-2
D: TRBD2
J: TRBJ2-1
size: NA
CDR3: CASSQDGTSGRNEQFF
DNA: TGTGCCAGCAGCCAAGATGGGACTAGCGGGAGGAACGAGCAGTTCTTC

length: 13
V: TRBV5-8
D: NA
J: TRBJ1-5
size: NA
CDR3: CASSPQGNQPQHF
DNA: TGTGCCAGCAGCCCTCAGGGGAATCAGCCCCAGCATTTT

length: 15
V: TRBV5-1
D: TRBD2
J: TRBJ2-2
size: once
CDR3: CASSPTGGNTGELFF
DNA: TGCGCCAGCAGCCCTACGGGGGGGAACACCGGGGAGCTGTTTTTT

length: 15
V: TRBV7-9
D: NA
J: TRBJ1-2
size: NA
CDR3: CASSLEGLLNYGYTF
DNA: TGTGCCAGCAGCTTAGAGGGACTATTAAACTATGGCTACACCTTC

length: 16
V: TRBV13
D: NA
J: TRBJ2-4
size: NA
CDR3: CASSSTLDQGGNIQYF
DNA: TGTGCCAGCAGCTCGACTCTGGACCAGGGAGGAAACATTCAGTACTTC

length: 15
V: TRBV5-1
D: NA
J: TRBJ2-1
size: NA
CDR3: CASSRAAQGNNEQFF
DNA: TGCGCCAGCAGCCGGGCGGCTCAGGGAAACAATGAGCAGTTCTTC

length: 11
V: TRBV28
D: NA
J: TRBJ2-1
size: NA
CDR3: CASSFQLAKFF
DNA: TGTGCCAGCAGTTTTCAGCTAGCGAAGTTCTTC

length: 15
V: TRBV7-3
D: TRBD2
J: TRBJ2-1
size: NA
CDR3: CASSSGREMHNEQFF
DNA: TGTGCCAGCAGCTCTGGGCGGGAGATGCACAATGAGCAGTTCTTC

length: 12
V: TRBV5-8
D: NA
J: TRBJ1-5
size: NA
CDR3: CASSLGPQPQHF
DNA: TGTGCCAGCAGCTTGGGGCCTCAGCCCCAGCATTTT

length: 14
V: TRBV5-1
D: NA
J: TRBJ2-7
size: NA
CDR3: CASSPDGSSYEQYF
DNA: TGCGCCAGCAGCCCGGACGGCAGCTCCTACGAGCAGTACTTC

length: 14
V: TRBV24-1
D: NA
J: TRBJ1-5
size: NA
CDR3: CATSDFRVNQPQHF
DNA: TGTGCCACCAGTGATTTCAGGGTTAATCAGCCCCAGCATTTT